These 26 T cell receptor beta chains originate from one sample sequenced in a study of cytomegalovirus exposure and HLA in healthy donors. Use of 60 Vbeta and 13 Jbeta primers characterized the PCR. This table comes from immunoSEQ multiplex PCR, and its TCRdb copy is limited to in-frame clones, with some not included. Here the sample spans around 190,000 clones, around 80% being singletons. The sample was PBMCs. All receptors derive from a woman between 40 and 55 years old in good health and CMV-seronegative.

This chain connects TRBV7-9 to TRBJ2-1, with D possibly matching TRBD1 (5 bases). V lost 1 base, J lost 5 bases, and 12 bases lay in between. This CDR3 contains 15 residues. Germline CDR1 SEHNR, CDR2 FQNEAQ (reference sequence). CDR3 sequence (DNA): TGTGCCAGCAGCTTAGGGGCAGTAGGGGACAATGAGCAGTTCTTC. Encoded protein: CASSLGAVGDNEQFF.

This chain uses TRBV6-5 with TRBJ1-1, with D tentatively TRBD1 (5 bases). The CDR3 length is 14 residues. Per the germline V gene, CDR1 is MNHEY and CDR2 is SVGAGI. V shed 4 bases and J shed 4 bases, with 13 bases lying between them. The CDR3 spells CASSFSDRPTEAFF. The CDR3 bases are TGTGCCAGCAGTTTCTCCGACAGACCCACTGAAGCTTTCTTT.

V gene TRBV7-9 combines with J gene TRBJ2-2, with 7 bases fitting TRBD1. CDR3 length equals 16 residues. CDR1 is SEHNR and CDR2 is FQNEAQ in the germline V gene (reference sequence). J lost 1 base, V lost 1 base, and 3 bases had no gene match. CDR3 protein: CASSLGQGQNTGELFF. CDR3 nucleotide sequence: TGTGCCAGCAGCTTAGGACAGGGCCAGAACACCGGGGAGCTGTTTTTT.

The rearrangement links TRBV2 to TRBJ2-5; unclear D gene. The CDR3 is made up of 12 amino acids. Germline CDR1 reads SNHLY; CDR2 reads FYNNEI. V was pared by 3 bases and J by 1 base, with 3 bases between. The CDR3 DNA follows: TGTGCCAGCAGTGATATCCAAGAGACCCAGTACTTC. Protein product: CASSDIQETQYF.

The chain couples TRBV9 to TRBJ2-7, with TRBD2 matching over 14 bases. CDR1 and CDR2 (germline): SGDLS, YYNGEE. The CDR3 consists of 16 residues. J lost 3 bases, V lost 3 bases, and 5 bases had no gene match. The CDR3 loop reads CASSGGLAGVDYEQYF. The CDR3, as DNA: TGTGCCAGCAGCGGGGGACTAGCGGGAGTGGACTACGAGCAGTACTTC.

This clone was counted between two and nine times. The chain combines TRBV5-6 with TRBJ1-2; TRBD1 agrees at 7 bases. V was clipped by 2 bases and J by 3 bases; unmatched bases: 4. CDR1 is SGHDT and CDR2 is YYEEEE in the germline V gene. The CDR3 contains 14 residues. The CDR3 nucleotides are TGTGCCAGCAGCTTAGGGACAGCTTACTATGGCTACACCTTC. Its protein is CASSLGTAYYGYTF.

This clone has only a few counts. The genes are TRBV5-8 and TRBJ2-7; a possible D gene is TRBD2 (7 bases). Trimming took off 1 base at V and 7 bases at J, with 21 bases between the two ends. The CDR3 runs to 16 residues. The V gene's germline CDR1 is SGHTS and CDR2 YDEGEE. The CDR3 region has the DNA TGTGCCAGCAGCTTGCGGCGGGGGCAAGGTTTGGGAGAGCAGTACGTC. It translates to CASSLRRGQGLGEQYV.

The V gene is TRBV27, the J gene TRBJ2-7, with D possibly being TRBD2 (6 bases). Trimming removed 4 bases at V and 6 bases at J, with 16 bases between. Germline V lookup: CDR1 MNHEY, CDR2 SMNVEV (reference sequence). This CDR3 is built from 14 residues. The CDR3 coding sequence is TGTGCCAGCAGTTCGACGGGGGTAGCGCGCGAGCAGTACTTC. Translating it yields CASSSTGVAREQYF.

This chain uses TRBV19 with TRBJ1-2; 7 positions agree with TRBD1. The CDR3 contains 13 residues. The V gene end was trimmed by 4 bases and the J gene end by 8 bases; junction bases not matched to a gene: 7. Germline V gives CDR1 LNHDA, CDR2 SQIVND (reference sequence). This CDR3 is CASSTRQGRGYTF. The CDR3 nucleotides are TGTGCCAGTAGTACAAGACAGGGAAGGGGCTACACCTTC.

The chain uses TRBV11-2 and TRBJ2-1, with TRBD2 identical over 13 bases. The germline CDR1 and CDR2 sequences are SGHAT and FQNNGV. The CDR3 has 15 amino acids. The junction had 2 bases not matched to a gene; V was cut back by 0 bases and J by 9 bases. For the CDR3, the DNA is TGTGCCAGCAGCTTAGAGGGACTAGCGGGAAGTGAGCAGTTCTTC. Translation gives CASSLEGLAGSEQFF.

V gene TRBV25-1 combines with J gene TRBJ2-1; D is unresolved. The CDR3 contains 15 residues. V was clipped by 1 base and J by 13 bases, with 20 bases between them. CDR1 is MGHDK and CDR2 is SYGVNS in the germline V gene. Here the CDR3 reads CASSESGKTPPLQFF. CDR3 coding DNA: TGTGCCAGCAGTGAATCTGGCAAGACACCCCCCCTACAGTTCTTC.

This sequence joins TRBV29-1 and TRBJ1-1; perhaps TRBD1 as D (5 bases). Deletions cut 3 bases from V and 7 bases from J, with 9 bases between. Germline V gene lookup returns CDR1 SQVTM and CDR2 ANQGSEA. The CDR3 contains 11 residues. CDR3 sequence (DNA): TGCAGCGTTGACGGGGGGGGTGAAGCTTTCTTT. It translates to CSVDGGGEAFF.

This chain joins TRBV2 and TRBJ2-1; D remains unclear. The CDR3 runs to 13 residues. Deletions cut 1 base from V and 8 bases from J, with 9 bases between. The V gene's germline CDR1 is SNHLY and CDR2 FYNNEI. CDR3 sequence: CASSEGLGDEQFF. CDR3 DNA sequence: TGTGCCAGCAGTGAAGGGCTAGGCGATGAGCAGTTCTTC. Based on the CDR3 plus reference TRBV2 and TRBJ2-1, the full variable domain is EPEVTQTPSHQVTQMGQEVILRCVPISNHLYFYWYRQILGQKVEFLVSFYNNEISEKSEIFDDQFSVERPDGSNFTLKIRSTKLEDSAMYFCASSEGLGDEQFFGPGTRLTVL.

V is TRBV7-9 and J is TRBJ2-5; 9 bases line up with TRBD1. CDR3 size: 14 residues. The trim removed 5 bases at V and 3 bases at J, leaving 4 bases unmatched. CDR1 is SEHNR, CDR2 FQNEAQ, per germline (reference sequence). CDR3 bases: TGTGCCAGCAGCGGAGGACAGGGGAAAGAGACCCAGTACTTC. The encoded protein is CASSGGQGKETQYF. Complete variable domain (other parts from reference TRBV7-9 and TRBJ2-5): DTGVSQNPRHKITKRGQNVTFRCDPISEHNRLYWYRQTLGQGPEFLTYFQNEAQLEKSRLLSDRFSAERPKGSFSTLEIQRTEQGDSAMYLCASSGGQGKETQYFGPGTRLLVL.

V and J are TRBV18 and TRBJ1-5; D unresolved. The CDR3 runs 15 residues. CDR1 and CDR2 from the germline V gene are KGHSH and LQKENI. Trimming removed 1 base from V and 1 base from J, with 8 bases in between. CDR3 DNA: TGTGCCAGCTCACCACAGAGGCGAAGCAATCAGCCCCAGCATTTT. This encodes CASSPQRRSNQPQHF.

This clone occurred once. CDR3 loop: CASSLFQGQNNYGYTF. Written as DNA, the CDR3 is TGCGCCAGCAGCTTGTTCCAGGGGCAAAATAACTATGGCTACACCTTC. V gene TRBV5-1 combines with J gene TRBJ1-2, with a possible D match to TRBD1 (6 bases). The CDR3 is 16 residues long. The V and J ends lost 1 base and 1 base respectively, with 14 bases between them. The germline gives CDR1 SGHRS, CDR2 YFSETQ.

The sample holds one count of this clone. The rearrangement joins TRBV15 to TRBJ2-5; 10 bases fit TRBD2. V lost 8 bases, J lost 5 bases, and 11 bases stayed unmatched. The CDR3 sequence is 15 residues long. Germline CDR1 LNHNV, CDR2 YYDKDF (reference sequence). CDR3 nucleotide sequence: TGTGCCACCTTCCGGCCTAGCGGGAGTAATGAGACCCAGTACTTC. Its protein is CATFRPSGSNETQYF.

The V call is TRBV18, the J call TRBJ2-7, with a weak D call TRBD2 (6 bases). CDR1 is KGHSH and CDR2 is LQKENI in the germline V gene. V was cut by 2 bases and J by 9 bases, with 17 bases left in between. The CDR3 extends over 14 amino acids. The CDR3 DNA follows: TGTGCCAGCTCACCATCCCTACAGCACGGGGGGCAGTACTTC. Translating it yields CASSPSLQHGGQYF.

This sequence joins TRBV7-3 and TRBJ1-5; D might be TRBD1 (5 bases). Germline V gives CDR1 SGHTA, CDR2 FQGTGA. The CDR3 contains 16 residues. V was pared by 0 bases and J by 7 bases, with 16 bases between. CDR3 nucleotides: TGTGCCAGCAGCTTAACCATGGCGGGGGAGCGGCAGCCCCAGCATTTT. Its protein is CASSLTMAGERQPQHF.

The V call is TRBV6-1, the J call TRBJ2-1; 10 positions match TRBD2. Germline CDR1 and CDR2: MNHNS and SASEGT. V lost 4 bases to trimming and J lost 9 bases; unmatched junction nucleotides: 15. CDR3 length: 17 residues. DNA for the CDR3: TGTGCCAGCAGTGGCGTTGGAACCGGTGGACTAGCGGCTGAGCAGTTCTTC. Protein sequence: CASSGVGTGGLAAEQFF.

This clone was observed a single time. The chain carries TRBV7-9 and TRBJ1-2; D is unclear. The CDR3 covers 13 residues. V lost 5 bases and J lost 4, with 11 bases in between. Germline CDR1 SEHNR, CDR2 FQNEAQ (reference sequence). CDR3 coding DNA: TGTGCCAGCAGCCCCAGTGGGCTCTATGGCTACACCTTC. Translation gives CASSPSGLYGYTF.

A single count supports this clone. Distinct nucleotide sequences in the sample also encode this CDR3. V usage is TRBV27 and J usage is TRBJ2-1; D gene ambiguous. This CDR3 has 15 amino acids. The V gene lost 2 bases and the J gene lost 0 bases, with 8 bases spanning the gap. From germline, CDR1 is MNHEY and CDR2 SMNVEV (reference sequence). Here the CDR3 reads CASSLAASSYNEQFF. DNA of the CDR3: TGTGCCAGCAGTTTAGCGGCAAGCTCCTACAATGAGCAGTTCTTC.

The V and J genes are TRBV10-3 and TRBJ2-1; 12 nucleotides line up with TRBD2. The junction had 11 bases not matched to a gene; V was cut back by 6 bases and J by 8 bases. CDR3 length: 16 amino acids. Germline CDR1 reads ENHRY; CDR2 reads SYGVKD. CDR3 bases: TGTGCCATCAGGGAGGGGAGACTAGCGGGAGCCTATGAGCAGTTCTTC. Translating it yields CAIREGRLAGAYEQFF.

The chain employs TRBV18 and TRBJ2-5, with 12 positions matching TRBD2. The CDR3 is 18 residues long. The V segment lost 2 bases and the J segment 1 base; nucleotides outside the gene matches: 8. Germline lookup yields CDR1 KGHSH and CDR2 LQKENI. CDR3 protein: CASSPRLAGAKGQETQYF. Written as DNA, the CDR3 is TGTGCCAGCTCACCAAGACTAGCGGGAGCTAAGGGCCAAGAGACCCAGTACTTC.

This clone has a single count. This chain links TRBV7-9 with TRBJ1-1; 9 bases fit TRBD1. From germline, CDR1 is SEHNR and CDR2 FQNEAQ (reference sequence). The V gene end was trimmed by 3 bases and the J gene end by 5 bases; junction bases not matched to a gene: 4. This CDR3 is 14 amino acids long. CDR3 region: CASSLDRGRTEAFF. The CDR3 bases are TGTGCCAGCAGCTTGGACAGGGGTCGAACTGAAGCTTTCTTT.

This clone appeared a single time. This chain links TRBV30 with TRBJ2-1; 8 bases fit TRBD2. The V gene end was trimmed by 4 bases and the J gene end by 10 bases; junction bases not matched to a gene: 9. Germline CDR1 is GTSNPN and CDR2 is SVGIG (reference sequence). The CDR3 contains 13 residues. The CDR3 nucleotides are TGTGCCTGGATGAGGGCGGGAGGTCTAGAGCAGTTCTTC. It encodes CAWMRAGGLEQFF.